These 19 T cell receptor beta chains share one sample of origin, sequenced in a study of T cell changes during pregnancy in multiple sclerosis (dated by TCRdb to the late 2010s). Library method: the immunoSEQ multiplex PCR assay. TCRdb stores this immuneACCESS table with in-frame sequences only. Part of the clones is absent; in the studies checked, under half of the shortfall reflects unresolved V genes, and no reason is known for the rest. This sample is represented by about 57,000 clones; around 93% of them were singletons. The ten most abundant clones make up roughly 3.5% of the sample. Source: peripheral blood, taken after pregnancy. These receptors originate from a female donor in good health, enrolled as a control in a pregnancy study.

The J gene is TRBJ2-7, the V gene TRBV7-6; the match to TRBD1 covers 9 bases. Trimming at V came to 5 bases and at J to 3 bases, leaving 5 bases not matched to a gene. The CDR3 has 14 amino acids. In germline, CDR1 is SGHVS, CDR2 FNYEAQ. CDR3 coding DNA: TGTGCCAGCAGCCTCCGGGACAGGGTCTACGAGCAGTACTTC. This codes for CASSLRDRVYEQYF. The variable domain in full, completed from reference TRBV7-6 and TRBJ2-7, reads GAGVSQSPRYKVTKRGQDVALRCDPISGHVSLYWYRQALGQGPEFLTYFNYEAQQDKSGLPNDRFSAERPEGSISTLTIQRTEQRDSAMYRCASSLRDRVYEQYFGPGTRLTVT.

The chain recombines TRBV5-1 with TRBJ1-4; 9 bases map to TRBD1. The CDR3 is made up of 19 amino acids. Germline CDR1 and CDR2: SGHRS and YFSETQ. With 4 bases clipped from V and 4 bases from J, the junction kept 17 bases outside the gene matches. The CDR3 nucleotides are TGCGCCAGCAGCCCCGGGACAGGGAGCCGGAGTTCAATTAATGAAAAACTGTTTTTT. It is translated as CASSPGTGSRSSINEKLFF.

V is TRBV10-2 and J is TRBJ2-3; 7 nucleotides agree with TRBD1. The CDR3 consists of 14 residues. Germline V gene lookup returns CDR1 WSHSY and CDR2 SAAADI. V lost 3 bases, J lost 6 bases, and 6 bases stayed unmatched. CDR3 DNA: TGCGCCAGCAGTGATCCCGGGACAGCGGATACGCAGTATTTT. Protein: CASSDPGTADTQYF.

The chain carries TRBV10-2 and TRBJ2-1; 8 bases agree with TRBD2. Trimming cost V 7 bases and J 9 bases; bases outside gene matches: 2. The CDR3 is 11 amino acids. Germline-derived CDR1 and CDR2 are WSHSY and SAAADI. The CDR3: CASTGGGEQFF. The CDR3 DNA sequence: TGCGCCAGCACGGGGGGGGGTGAGCAGTTCTTC.

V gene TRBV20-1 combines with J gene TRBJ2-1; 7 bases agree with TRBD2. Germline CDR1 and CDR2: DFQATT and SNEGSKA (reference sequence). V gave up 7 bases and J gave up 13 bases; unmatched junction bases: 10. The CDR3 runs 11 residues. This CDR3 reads CSGRERGAQFF. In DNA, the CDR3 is TGCAGTGGACGAGAGCGGGGTGCCCAGTTCTTC.

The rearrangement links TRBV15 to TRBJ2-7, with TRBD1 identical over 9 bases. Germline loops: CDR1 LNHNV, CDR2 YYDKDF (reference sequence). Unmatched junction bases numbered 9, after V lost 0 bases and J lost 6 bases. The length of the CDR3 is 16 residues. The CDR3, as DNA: TGTGCCACCAGCAGAGATCCGGGACAGGGAATTCGCGAGCAGTACTTC. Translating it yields CATSRDPGQGIREQYF.

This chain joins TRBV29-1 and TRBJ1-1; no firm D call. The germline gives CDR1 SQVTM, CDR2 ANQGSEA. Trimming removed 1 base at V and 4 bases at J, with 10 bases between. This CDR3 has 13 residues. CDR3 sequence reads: CSVEVQAGTEAFF. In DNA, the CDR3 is TGCAGCGTTGAAGTTCAGGCAGGCACTGAAGCTTTCTTT. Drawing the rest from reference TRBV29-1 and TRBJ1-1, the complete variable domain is SAVISQKPSRDICQRGTSLTIQCQVDSQVTMMFWYRQQPGQSLTLIATANQGSEATYESGFVIDKFPISRPNLTFSTLTVSNMSPEDSSIYLCSVEVQAGTEAFFGQGTRLTVV.

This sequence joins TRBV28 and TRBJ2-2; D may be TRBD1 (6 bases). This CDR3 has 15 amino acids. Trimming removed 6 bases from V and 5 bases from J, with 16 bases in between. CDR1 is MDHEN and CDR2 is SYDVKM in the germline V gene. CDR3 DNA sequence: TGTGCCAGCAGCTCGGGACACCACCTGACCGGGGAGCTGTTTTTT. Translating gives CASSSGHHLTGELFF.

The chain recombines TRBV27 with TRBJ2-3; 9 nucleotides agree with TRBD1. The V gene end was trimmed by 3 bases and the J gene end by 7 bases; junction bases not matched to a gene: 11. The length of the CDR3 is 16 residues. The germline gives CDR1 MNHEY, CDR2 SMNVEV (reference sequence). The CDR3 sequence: CASSLSETGGGNTQYF. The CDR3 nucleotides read TGTGCCAGCAGTTTGTCGGAGACAGGGGGAGGGAATACGCAGTATTTT.

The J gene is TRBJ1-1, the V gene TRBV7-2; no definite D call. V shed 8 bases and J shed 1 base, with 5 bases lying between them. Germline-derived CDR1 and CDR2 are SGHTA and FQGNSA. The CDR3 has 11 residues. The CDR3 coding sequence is TGTGCCAGCGGCAGGAACACTGAAGCTTTCTTT. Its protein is CASGRNTEAFF.

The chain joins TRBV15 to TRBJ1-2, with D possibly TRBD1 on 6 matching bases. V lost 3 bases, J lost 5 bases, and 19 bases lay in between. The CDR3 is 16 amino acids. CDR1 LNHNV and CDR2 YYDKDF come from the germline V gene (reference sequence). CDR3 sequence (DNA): TGTGCCACCAGCAGTCCGGCTACCGGGACAAGTTATGGCTACACCTTC. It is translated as CATSSPATGTSYGYTF.

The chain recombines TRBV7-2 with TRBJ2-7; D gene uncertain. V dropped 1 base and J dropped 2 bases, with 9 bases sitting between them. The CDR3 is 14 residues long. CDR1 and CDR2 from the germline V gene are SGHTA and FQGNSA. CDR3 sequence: CASSLGSLAYEQYF. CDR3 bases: TGTGCCAGCAGCTTAGGAAGTCTAGCCTACGAGCAGTACTTC.

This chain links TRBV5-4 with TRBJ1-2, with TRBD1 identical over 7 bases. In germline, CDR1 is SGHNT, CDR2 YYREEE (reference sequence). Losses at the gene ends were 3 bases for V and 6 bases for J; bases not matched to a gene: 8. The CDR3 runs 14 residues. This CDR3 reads CASSSTGESNGYTF. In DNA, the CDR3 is TGTGCCAGCAGCTCTACAGGGGAGTCTAATGGCTACACCTTC.

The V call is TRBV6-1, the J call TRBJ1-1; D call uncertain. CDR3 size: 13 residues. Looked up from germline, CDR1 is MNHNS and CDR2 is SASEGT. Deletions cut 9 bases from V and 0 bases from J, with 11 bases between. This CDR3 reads CASSRTMNTEAFF. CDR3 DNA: TGTGCCAGTTCCAGAACCATGAACACTGAAGCTTTCTTT.

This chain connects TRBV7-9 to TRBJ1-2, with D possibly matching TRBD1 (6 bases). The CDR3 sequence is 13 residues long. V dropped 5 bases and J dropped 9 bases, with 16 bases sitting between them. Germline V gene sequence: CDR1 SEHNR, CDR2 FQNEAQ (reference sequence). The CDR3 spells CASSPPDRPRYTF. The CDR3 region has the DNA TGTGCCAGCAGCCCCCCCGACAGGCCCCGCTACACCTTC.

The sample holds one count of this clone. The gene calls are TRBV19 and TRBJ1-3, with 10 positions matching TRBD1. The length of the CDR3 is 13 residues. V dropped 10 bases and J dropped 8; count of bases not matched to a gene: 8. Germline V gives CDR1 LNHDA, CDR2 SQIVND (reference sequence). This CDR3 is CATRQGAVDTIYF. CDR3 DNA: TGTGCCACCAGACAGGGGGCGGTGGACACCATATATTTT.

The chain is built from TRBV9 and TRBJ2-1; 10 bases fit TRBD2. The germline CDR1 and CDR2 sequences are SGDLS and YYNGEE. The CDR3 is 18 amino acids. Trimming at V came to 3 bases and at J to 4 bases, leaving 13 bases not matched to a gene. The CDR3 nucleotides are TGTGCCAGCAGCGCCCTAGCGGGGGCCAATTACGATTACAATGAGCAGTTCTTC. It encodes CASSALAGANYDYNEQFF.

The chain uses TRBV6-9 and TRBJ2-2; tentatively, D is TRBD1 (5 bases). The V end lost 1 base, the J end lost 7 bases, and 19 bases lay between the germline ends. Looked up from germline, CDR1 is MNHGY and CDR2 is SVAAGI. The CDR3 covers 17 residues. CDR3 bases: TGTGCCAGCAGTTATTACAGGTTCGAGGTAGGGATCGGGGAGCTGTTTTTT. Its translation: CASSYYRFEVGIGELFF.

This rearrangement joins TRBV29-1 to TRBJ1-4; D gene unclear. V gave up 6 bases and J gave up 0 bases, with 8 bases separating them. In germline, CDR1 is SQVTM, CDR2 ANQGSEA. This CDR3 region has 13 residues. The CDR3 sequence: CSVRRSTNEKLFF. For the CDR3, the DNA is TGCAGCGTCCGGAGATCAACTAATGAAAAACTGTTTTTT.